These 27 T cell receptor beta chains were all obtained from the same sample, sequenced in a study of neoadjuvant nivolumab and ipilimumab in lung cancer. The method was immunoSEQ multiplex PCR; TCRdb's version includes in-frame clones alone and lacks a portion of them. The sample consists of 15,000 to 20,000 clones, 76% of them appearing once. This specimen consisted of tumor tissue, obtained after neoadjuvant nivolumab, alone or with ipilimumab, at or shortly before surgery. The receptors shown here come from an adult with non-small cell lung cancer.

The chain has TRBV6-1 and TRBJ2-3; TRBD2 is a possible D gene (5 bases). Trimming stripped 5 bases from V and 7 bases from J, with 16 bases between. The CDR3 is made up of 14 amino acids. Germline CDR1 is MNHNS and CDR2 is SASEGT. The CDR3, as DNA: TGTGCCAGCAGTCTCTGGGAGAAAGGTAATACGCAGTATTTT. Protein product: CASSLWEKGNTQYF.

The sample holds one count of this clone. The gene calls are TRBV14 and TRBJ2-7, with TRBD1 identical over 9 bases. The CDR3 extends over 19 amino acids. With 3 bases clipped from V and 1 base from J, the junction kept 16 bases outside the gene matches. Germline V gives CDR1 SGHDN, CDR2 FVKESK. CDR3 coding DNA: TGTGCCAGCAGCCATCGGGGGACAGGGAGGTCAGACGCTTCCTACGAGCAGTACTTC. Translating it yields CASSHRGTGRSDASYEQYF. Full variable domain (missing parts from reference TRBV14 and TRBJ2-7): EAGVTQFPSHSVIEKGQTVTLRCDPISGHDNLYWYRRVMGKEIKFLLHFVKESKQDESGMPNNRFLAERTGGTYSTLKVQPAELEDSGVYFCASSHRGTGRSDASYEQYFGPGTRLTVT.

The CDR3 DNA follows: TGTGCCAGCTCAGCCCTACCGGGACAAATTTACGAGCAGTACTTC. This encodes CASSALPGQIYEQYF. The chain is built from TRBV18 and TRBJ2-7; possible D gene TRBD1, 6 bases. The germline V and J ends were trimmed by 5 bases and 4 bases, with 18 bases remaining between them. From germline, CDR1 is KGHSH and CDR2 LQKENI. The CDR3 is made up of 15 amino acids.

This clone is classed as medium-sized. The chain couples TRBV6-5 to TRBJ2-1; 7 bases are shared with TRBD1. CDR3 length equals 15 residues. The trim removed 2 bases at V and 10 bases at J, leaving 11 bases unmatched. The V gene's germline CDR1 is MNHEY and CDR2 SVGAGI. CDR3 loop: CASSYRATGKGEQFF. The CDR3 bases are TGTGCCAGCAGTTACCGTGCGACAGGGAAAGGAGAGCAGTTCTTC.

The rearrangement joins TRBV7-2 to TRBJ2-7; D is uncertain. From germline, CDR1 is SGHTA and CDR2 FQGNSA. The ends were cut back, 0 bases at V and 3 bases at J, with 18 bases in the middle. The CDR3 has 17 residues. The chain's CDR3 is CASSLAATPMNVYEQYF. CDR3 in DNA: TGTGCCAGCAGCTTAGCGGCGACACCCATGAACGTCTACGAGCAGTACTTC.

The chain employs TRBV9 and TRBJ2-1; 10 bases line up with TRBD2. Losses at the gene ends were 0 bases for V and 7 bases for J; bases not matched to a gene: 4. Germline V gives CDR1 SGDLS, CDR2 YYNGEE. The CDR3 spans 15 residues. The CDR3 reads CASSVGAGGQNEQFF. The CDR3 DNA sequence: TGTGCCAGCAGCGTAGGAGCGGGGGGGCAGAATGAGCAGTTCTTC. Full variable domain (missing parts from reference TRBV9 and TRBJ2-1): DSGVTQTPKHLITATGQRVTLRCSPRSGDLSVYWYQQSLDQGLQFLIQYYNGEERAKGNILERFSAQQFPDLHSELNLSSLELGDSALYFCASSVGAGGQNEQFFGPGTRLTVL.

The V call is TRBV11-2, the J call TRBJ1-1; the D gene is possibly TRBD1 (6 bases). The V gene lost 5 bases and the J gene lost 2 bases, with 24 bases spanning the gap. This CDR3 is built from 18 residues. Germline V gene data show CDR1 as SGHAT and CDR2 as FQNNGV. The CDR3 coding sequence is TGTGCCAGCAGCCCAATTTGGCGGGGGCGCGGTATAAACACTGAAGCTTTCTTT. It specifies CASSPIWRGRGINTEAFF.

The chain combines TRBV6-1 with TRBJ1-1; TRBD1 matches at 10 bases. The CDR3 is 14 residues long. Germline V CDR1 and CDR2: MNHNS, SASEGT. V lost 5 bases, J lost 1 base, and 1 base stayed unmatched. The CDR3 sequence is CASSRQGANTEAFF. CDR3 coding DNA: TGTGCCAGCAGTCGACAGGGGGCGAACACTGAAGCTTTCTTT.

The V and J genes are TRBV6-1 and TRBJ1-1; D is perhaps TRBD1 (6 bases). This CDR3 contains 14 residues. The V gene's germline CDR1 is MNHNS and CDR2 SASEGT. The ends were cut back, 6 bases at V and 3 bases at J, with 14 bases in the middle. The CDR3 protein is CASRLTGRDTEAFF. DNA of the CDR3: TGTGCCAGCAGACTCACAGGGAGGGACACTGAAGCTTTCTTT.

V and J are TRBV14 and TRBJ1-2; D is unresolved. CDR1 and CDR2 (germline): SGHDN, FVKESK. The V end was cut by 4 bases, the J end by 4 bases, with 10 bases between. The CDR3 consists of 13 residues. CDR3 DNA: TGTGCCAGCAGCCTGCTAAACAGCTATGGCTACACCTTC. Its protein is CASSLLNSYGYTF.

This clone was detected a few times. This chain joins TRBV5-1 and TRBJ1-6, with 7 bases fitting TRBD1. The CDR3 runs 15 residues. After removal of 4 bases from V and 7 bases from J, the junction contained 8 bases not matched to a gene. CDR1 and CDR2 (germline): SGHRS, YFSETQ. The CDR3 region has the DNA TGCGCCAGCAGCACATGGGGACAGTCGAATTCACCCCTCCACTTT. Protein sequence: CASSTWGQSNSPLHF.

CDR3: CASSLVGLAGSYEQYF. The CDR3 DNA sequence: TGTGCCAGCAGCTTGGTGGGACTAGCGGGCTCCTACGAGCAGTACTTC. This chain connects TRBV5-6 to TRBJ2-7; TRBD2 agrees at 12 bases. Looked up from germline, CDR1 is SGHDT and CDR2 is YYEEEE. The CDR3 has 16 residues. With V trimmed by 0 bases and J by 0 bases, 1 base remained unmatched.

This clone was seen once. This rearrangement joins TRBV6-5 to TRBJ2-1; 9 bases map to TRBD2. Germline CDR1 MNHEY, CDR2 SVGAGI. There are 14 residues in the CDR3. The V and J ends lost 7 bases and 8 bases, in that order; junction bases with no gene match: 9. CDR3 protein: CASTKGLAGYEQFF. In nucleotides, the CDR3 is TGTGCCAGCACCAAGGGACTAGCTGGCTATGAGCAGTTCTTC.

On this clone itself: The junction and the germline gene differ at one end; a read error may be behind it. V and J are TRBV7-7 and TRBJ2-5; D is perhaps TRBD1 (6 bases). The CDR3 extends over 14 amino acids. From germline, CDR1 is SSHAT and CDR2 FNYEAQ (reference sequence). CDR3 coding DNA: TGTGCTAGCAGCGTTACAGGGCTCCAAGAGACCCAGTACTTC. Translated: CASSVTGLQETQYF.

The chain couples TRBV2 to TRBJ1-1; a possible D gene is TRBD1 (5 bases). Germline CDR1 and CDR2: SNHLY and FYNNEI. The CDR3 totals 14 residues. Trimming shortened V by 1 base and J by 6 bases, and 12 bases separated the two germline ends. Here the CDR3 reads CASSEGIRVAEAFF. The DNA of the CDR3 is TGTGCCAGCAGTGAAGGTATCAGGGTGGCTGAAGCTTTCTTT.

The gene calls are TRBV5-6 and TRBJ2-7, with D hard to call. V lost 5 bases to trimming and J lost 6 bases, with 6 bases between them. This CDR3 is 10 amino acids long. Germline V lookup: CDR1 SGHDT, CDR2 YYEEEE. The CDR3 loop reads CASSGREQYF. The CDR3, as DNA: TGTGCCAGCAGTGGTCGCGAGCAGTACTTC.

The chain links TRBV4-3 to TRBJ1-2; 10 positions agree with TRBD1. This CDR3 has 17 residues. CDR1 LGHNA and CDR2 YSLEER come from the germline V gene. The V gene end was trimmed by 4 bases and the J gene end by 1 base; junction bases not matched to a gene: 9. The CDR3 DNA sequence: TGCGCCAGCAGCCCCGATGCCGGGACAGGGGATAACTATGGCTACACCTTC. Protein product: CASSPDAGTGDNYGYTF.

By share of the sample, this clone is large. The gene calls are TRBV13 and TRBJ1-5; tentatively, D is TRBD1 (6 bases). Trimming stripped 6 bases from V and 2 bases from J, with 11 bases between. The germline V gene has CDR1 PRHDT and CDR2 FYEKMQ (reference sequence). There are 14 residues in the CDR3. In DNA form, the CDR3 reads TGTGCCAGCAGAAAACAGGGCCGCAATCAGCCCCAGCATTTT. Translating gives CASRKQGRNQPQHF.

This chain connects TRBV29-1 to TRBJ2-1, with no clear D. The germline gives CDR1 SQVTM, CDR2 ANQGSEA. This CDR3 contains 12 residues. V was pared by 0 bases and J by 10 bases, with 10 bases between. CDR3 sequence: CSVEESSWEQFF. CDR3 nucleotides: TGCAGCGTTGAAGAATCATCGTGGGAGCAGTTCTTC.

The chain joins TRBV5-1 to TRBJ1-3, with unresolved D. V was shortened by 0 bases and J by 0 bases, with 7 bases between the two germline ends. This CDR3 has 15 amino acids. The germline gives CDR1 SGHRS, CDR2 YFSETQ. In nucleotides, the CDR3 is TGCGCCAGCAGCTTGGACGGTAGCTCTGGAAACACCATATATTTT. Its protein product is CASSLDGSSGNTIYF.

This clone was detected only once. The J gene is TRBJ1-1, the V gene TRBV6-5; TRBD1 agrees at 7 bases. The CDR3 covers 14 residues. With V trimmed by 8 bases and J by 0 bases, 6 bases remained unmatched. The germline V gene encodes CDR1 MNHEY and CDR2 SVGAGI. The CDR3 spells CASLPGGMNTEAFF. The CDR3 coding sequence is TGTGCCAGCTTGCCAGGGGGTATGAACACTGAAGCTTTCTTT.

V is TRBV25-1 and J is TRBJ1-4; D remains unclear. Trimming left V 1 base short and J 0 bases short, with 6 bases between. Germline V gives CDR1 MGHDK, CDR2 SYGVNS. The CDR3 loop spans 15 amino acids. The DNA for the CDR3 is TGTGCCAGCAGTGAATCCGGTACAACTAATGAAAAACTGTTTTTT. Protein sequence: CASSESGTTNEKLFF.

This clone qualifies as medium-sized. The chain is built from TRBV4-1 and TRBJ1-6; D is uncertain. Germline CDR1 MGHRA, CDR2 YSYEKL. This CDR3 has 14 residues. V gave up 7 bases and J gave up 7 bases, with 14 bases separating them. The CDR3 sequence: CASKAETFNSPLHF. In nucleotides, the CDR3 is TGCGCCAGCAAAGCGGAAACCTTCAATTCACCCCTCCACTTT.

Points on this clone: A read error may produce the germline difference seen at one junction end. The rearrangement joins TRBV5-1 to TRBJ2-7, with TRBD1 matching 9 bases. Germline V gives CDR1 SGHRS, CDR2 YFSETQ. This CDR3 is 14 amino acids long. The CDR3 region has the DNA TGCGCCAGCAGCTTGACAGGGGGCTCCCACGAGCAGTACTTC. It codes for CASSLTGGSHEQYF.

The CDR3 nucleotides read TGCGCCAGCAGCTTAACGTTTTTAGCTCCAGGGCAGATGATCTCCTACGAGCAGTACTTC. Its translation: CASSLTFLAPGQMISYEQYF. The rearrangement uses TRBV5-1 and TRBJ2-7, with a tentative D call TRBD1 (5 bases). The length of the CDR3 is 20 residues. Germline V gives CDR1 SGHRS, CDR2 YFSETQ. V dropped 2 bases and J dropped 0 bases, with 27 bases sitting between them.

V gene TRBV2 combines with J gene TRBJ2-7; D uncertain. Trimming left V 3 bases short and J 4 bases short, with 4 bases between. Per germline, CDR1 SNHLY and CDR2 FYNNEI. The CDR3 totals 11 residues. CDR3 DNA: TGTGCCAGCAGTGATAGGTACGAGCAGTACTTC. It translates to CASSDRYEQYF.

On this clone itself: The junction and the germline gene differ at one end; a read error may be behind it. V usage is TRBV7-7 and J usage is TRBJ2-7, with TRBD2 as a possible D gene (6 bases). The CDR3 has 13 residues. CDR1 and CDR2 from the germline V gene are SSHAT and FNYEAQ (reference sequence). The CDR3 nucleotides read TGTGCTAGCAGCTTAGACCAGGGAGGCGAGCAGTACTTC. Translation gives CASSLDQGGEQYF. Full variable domain (remainder filled in from reference TRBV7-7 and TRBJ2-7): GAGVSQSPRYKVTKRGQDVTLRCDPISSHATLYWYQQALGQGPEFLTYFNYEAQPDKSGLPSDRFSAERPEGSISTLTIQRTEQRDSAMYRCASSLDQGGEQYFGPGTRLTVT.